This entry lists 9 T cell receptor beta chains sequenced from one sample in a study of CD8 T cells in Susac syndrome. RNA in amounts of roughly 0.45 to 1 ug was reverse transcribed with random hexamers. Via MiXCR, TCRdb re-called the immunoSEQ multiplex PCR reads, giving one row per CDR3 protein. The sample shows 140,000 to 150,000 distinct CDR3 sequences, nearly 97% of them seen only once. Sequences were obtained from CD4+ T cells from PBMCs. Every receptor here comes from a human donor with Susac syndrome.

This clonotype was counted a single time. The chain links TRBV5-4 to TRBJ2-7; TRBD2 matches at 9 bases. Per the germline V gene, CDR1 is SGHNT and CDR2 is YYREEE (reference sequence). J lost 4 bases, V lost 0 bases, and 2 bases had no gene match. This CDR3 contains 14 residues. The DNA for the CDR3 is TGTGCCAGCAGCTTGGCGCTAGCGGGGTACGAGCAGTACTTC. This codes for CASSLALAGYEQYF.

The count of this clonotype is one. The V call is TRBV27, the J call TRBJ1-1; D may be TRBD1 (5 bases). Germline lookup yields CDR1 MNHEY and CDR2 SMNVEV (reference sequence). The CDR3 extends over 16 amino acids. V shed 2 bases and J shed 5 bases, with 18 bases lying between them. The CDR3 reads CASSLAGRAPGTEAFF. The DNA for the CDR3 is TGTGCCAGCAGTTTAGCAGGCAGGGCCCCGGGGACTGAAGCTTTCTTT.

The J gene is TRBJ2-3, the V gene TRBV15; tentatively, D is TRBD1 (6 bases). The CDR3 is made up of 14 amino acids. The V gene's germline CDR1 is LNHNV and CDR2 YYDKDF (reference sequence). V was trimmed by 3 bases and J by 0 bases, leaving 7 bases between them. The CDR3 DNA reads TGTGCCACCAGCAGGACAGGAAGCACAGATACGCAGTATTTT. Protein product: CATSRTGSTDTQYF.

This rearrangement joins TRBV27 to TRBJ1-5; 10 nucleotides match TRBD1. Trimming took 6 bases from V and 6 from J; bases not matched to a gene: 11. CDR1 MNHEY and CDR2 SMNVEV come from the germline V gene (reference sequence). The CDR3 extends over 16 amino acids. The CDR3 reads CASSRYRQGAGQPQHF. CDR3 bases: TGTGCCAGCAGCAGATACCGACAGGGGGCGGGTCAGCCCCAGCATTTT.

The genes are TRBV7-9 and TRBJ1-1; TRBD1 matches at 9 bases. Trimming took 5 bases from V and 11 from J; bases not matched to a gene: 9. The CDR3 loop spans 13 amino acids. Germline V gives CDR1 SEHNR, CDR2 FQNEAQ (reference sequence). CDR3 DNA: TGTGCCAGCAGCCGGACAGGGGACGTGAGGGCTTTCTTT. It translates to CASSRTGDVRAFF.

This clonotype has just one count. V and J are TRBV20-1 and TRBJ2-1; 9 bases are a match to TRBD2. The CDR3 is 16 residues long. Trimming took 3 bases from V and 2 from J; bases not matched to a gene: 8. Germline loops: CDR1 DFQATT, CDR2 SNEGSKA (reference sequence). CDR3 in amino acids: CSASPSGGRAYNEQFF. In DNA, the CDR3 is TGCAGTGCTAGCCCCTCGGGCGGGAGGGCCTACAATGAGCAGTTCTTC.

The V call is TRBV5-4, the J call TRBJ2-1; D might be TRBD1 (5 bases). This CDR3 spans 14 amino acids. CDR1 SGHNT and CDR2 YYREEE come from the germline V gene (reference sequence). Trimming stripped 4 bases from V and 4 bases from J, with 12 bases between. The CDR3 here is CASSGDSKYNEQFF. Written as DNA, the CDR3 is TGTGCCAGCAGCGGCGACAGCAAATACAATGAGCAGTTCTTC.

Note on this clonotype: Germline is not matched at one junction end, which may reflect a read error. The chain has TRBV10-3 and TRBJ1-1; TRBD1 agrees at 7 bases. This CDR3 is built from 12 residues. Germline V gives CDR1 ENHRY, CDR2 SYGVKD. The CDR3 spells CAIGGTAGEWVF. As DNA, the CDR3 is TGTGCCATCGGGGGGACAGCTGGTGAATGGGTCTTT.

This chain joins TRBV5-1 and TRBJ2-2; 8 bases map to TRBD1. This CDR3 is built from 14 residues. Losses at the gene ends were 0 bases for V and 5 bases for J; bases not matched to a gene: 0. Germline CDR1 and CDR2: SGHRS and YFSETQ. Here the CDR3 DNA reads TGCGCCAGCAGCTTGGGACAGGGGACCGGGGAGCTGTTTTTT. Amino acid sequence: CASSLGQGTGELFF. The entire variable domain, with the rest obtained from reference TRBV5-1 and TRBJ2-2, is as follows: KAGVTQTPRYLIKTRGQQVTLSCSPISGHRSVSWYQQTPGQGLQFLFEYFSETQRNKGNFPGRFSGRQFSNSRSEMNVSTLELGDSALYLCASSLGQGTGELFFGEGSRLTVL.